This TCR beta chain emerged from a study of T-cell memory formation after mild COVID-19. Study outcomes and limitations: Some clones that responded turned up in pre-infection memory, which suggests that cross-reactive memory joined in. Contracting clones from day 15 to 85 showed balanced CD4/CD8; later expanders favored CD4+.

5'RACE with constant-segment primers built TCRalpha and TCRbeta cDNA libraries with UMIs. A single record per CDR3 protein comes from TCRdb applying MiXCR to the 5' RACE reads. The table lists roughly 450,000 distinct CDR3 sequences, 15% to 20% of them singletons. This clonotype was seen repeatedly, ten times or more. Its antigen is not identified. V was shortened by 4 bases and J by 0 bases, with 9 bases between the two germline ends. The CDR3 runs to 14 residues. Per germline, CDR1 MGHRA and CDR2 YSYEKL. The clonotype originates from an adult woman who had mild COVID-19 (a few samples of this study predate the infection). Cell type and time point are not known. The chain links TRBV4-1 to TRBJ1-2, with TRBD1 as a possible D gene (6 bases). The sequenced sample was PBMCs or a T cell subset sorted from them (not recorded which). This chain's CDR3 is CASSPGAANYGYTF. The CDR3 coding sequence is TGCGCCAGCAGCCCAGGGGCCGCTAACTATGGCTACACCTTC.